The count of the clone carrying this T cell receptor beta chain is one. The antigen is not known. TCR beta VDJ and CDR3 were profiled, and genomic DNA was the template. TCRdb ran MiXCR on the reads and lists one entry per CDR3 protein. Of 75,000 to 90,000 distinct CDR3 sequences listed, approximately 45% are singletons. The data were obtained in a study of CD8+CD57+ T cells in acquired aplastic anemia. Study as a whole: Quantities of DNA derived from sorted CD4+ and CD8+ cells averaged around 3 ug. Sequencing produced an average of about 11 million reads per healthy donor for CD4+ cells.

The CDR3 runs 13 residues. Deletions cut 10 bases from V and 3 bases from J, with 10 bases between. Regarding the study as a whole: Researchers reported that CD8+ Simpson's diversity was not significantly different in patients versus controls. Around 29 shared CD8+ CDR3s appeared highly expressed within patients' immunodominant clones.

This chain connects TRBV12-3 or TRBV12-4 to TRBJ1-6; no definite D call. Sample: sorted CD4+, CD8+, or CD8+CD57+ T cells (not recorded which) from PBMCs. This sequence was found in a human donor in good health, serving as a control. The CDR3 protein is CATRQNYNSPLHF. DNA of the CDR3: TGTGCCACCCGACAAAACTATAATTCACCCCTCCACTTT.